Below are 21 T cell receptor beta chains sequenced from a single sample in a study of T cell clonotyping in hematopoietic cell transplantation (dated by TCRdb to about 2021). Libraries were constructed by the immunoSEQ multiplex PCR assay. As stored in TCRdb, this immuneACCESS dataset retains in-frame rearrangements with V and J assigned. A fraction of the clones does not appear; measured against another copy, unresolved V genes explain less than half of the discrepancy, and the remainder lacks a known reason. The sample has around 28,000 clones on record, more than 85% of them singletons. Approximately 2.4% of the sample is held by the ten biggest clonotypes. The sample's time point label is to be understood as: recipient sample about 28 days before transplant, after cytoreduction. This sample comprised peripheral blood mononuclear cells, obtained before stem cell transplant. The source is a man between 45 and 60 years old with acute myeloid leukemia. Some clones in this sample may be carry-over from other donors' samples.

V is TRBV29-1 and J is TRBJ2-1; no definite D call. Germline V gene sequence: CDR1 SQVTM, CDR2 ANQGSEA. V lost 7 bases and J lost 4, with 20 bases in between. This CDR3 has 15 amino acids. CDR3 amino acids: CSAGPLRSSYNEQFF. In nucleotides, the CDR3 is TGCAGCGCTGGCCCTCTGAGGTCCTCATACAATGAGCAGTTCTTC.

The J gene is TRBJ1-1, the V gene TRBV10-3, with D perhaps matching TRBD1 (5 bases). The CDR3 length is 12 residues. V was shortened by 6 bases and J by 4 bases, with 9 bases between the two germline ends. The V gene's germline CDR1 is ENHRY and CDR2 SYGVKD. CDR3 DNA: TGTGCCATCAGGGCCCAGGGCACTGAAGCTTTCTTT. Amino acid sequence: CAIRAQGTEAFF.

This sequence joins TRBV7-2 and TRBJ2-5; the match to TRBD1 covers 10 bases. The end of the DNA aligns better with TRBJ2-7, so the J call may be wrong. The CDR3 runs to 14 residues. Germline CDR1 is SGHTA and CDR2 is FQGNSA. CDR3 residues: CASSIRQGASEQYF. The CDR3 bases are TGTGCCAGCAGCATCCGACAGGGGGCATCCGAGCAGTACTTC.

The gene calls are TRBV18 and TRBJ2-4; possible D gene TRBD2, 6 bases. This CDR3 is 13 amino acids long. Trimming cost V 10 bases and J 5 bases, with 15 bases left between them. Germline V gene lookup returns CDR1 KGHSH and CDR2 LQKENI. CDR3 DNA sequence: TGTGCCAATTCTCGGGGGATCGAAAACATTCAGTACTTC. Encoded protein: CANSRGIENIQYF.

The rearrangement joins TRBV10-3 to TRBJ2-2; D uncertain. Germline-derived CDR1 and CDR2 are ENHRY and SYGVKD. CDR3 size: 14 residues. Trimming took 11 bases from V and 0 from J, leaving 13 bases between them. CDR3 protein: CAVDPDPNTGELFF. As DNA, the CDR3 is TGTGCCGTCGACCCAGACCCGAACACCGGGGAGCTGTTTTTT.

The chain uses TRBV28 and TRBJ1-1; maybe TRBD1 (6 bases). Germline CDR1 MDHEN, CDR2 SYDVKM. Trimming removed 6 bases at V and 10 bases at J, with 18 bases between. The CDR3 covers 13 residues. CDR3 sequence: CASRYQGHERAFF. For the CDR3, the DNA is TGTGCCAGCAGATATCAGGGGCACGAGAGAGCTTTCTTT.

The genes are TRBV4-1 and TRBJ1-1; D perhaps matches TRBD1 (6 bases). CDR1 is MGHRA, CDR2 YSYEKL, per germline. Deletions cut 4 bases from V and 1 base from J, with 16 bases between. The CDR3 contains 16 residues. The CDR3 reads CASSPNKGTQNTEAFF. Written as DNA, the CDR3 is TGCGCCAGCAGCCCGAATAAGGGGACACAGAACACTGAAGCTTTCTTT.

The chain employs TRBV4-3 and TRBJ1-3, with D unclear. This CDR3 comprises 15 residues. Germline assignment: CDR1 LGHNA and CDR2 YSLEER. Trimming took off 3 bases at V and 4 bases at J, with 13 bases between the two ends. The CDR3 nucleotides read TGCGCCAGCAGCCATCTATCTGCGGCAGGAAACACCATATATTTT. This gives the protein CASSHLSAAGNTIYF.

The count of this clone is one. The V call is TRBV7-2, the J call TRBJ1-1, with 7 bases fitting TRBD1. This CDR3 contains 15 residues. Germline CDR1 and CDR2: SGHTA and FQGNSA. V was clipped by 3 bases and J by 0 bases; unmatched bases: 4. The CDR3 spells CASSFTGVMNTEAFF. The CDR3 DNA follows: TGTGCCAGCAGCTTCACAGGGGTCATGAACACTGAAGCTTTCTTT. The variable domain in full, completed from reference TRBV7-2 and TRBJ1-1, reads GAGVSQSPSNKVTEKGKDVELRCDPISGHTALYWYRQSLGQGLEFLIYFQGNSAPDKSGLPSDRFSAERTGGSVSTLTIQRTQQEDSAVYLCASSFTGVMNTEAFFGQGTRLTVV.

The V gene is TRBV7-2, the J gene TRBJ2-2; D may be TRBD2 (6 bases). The CDR3 is 15 amino acids. Germline V gene sequence: CDR1 SGHTA, CDR2 FQGNSA. V lost 4 bases, J lost 1 base, and 10 bases lay in between. The chain's CDR3 is CASSSGLMNTGELFF. The CDR3 nucleotides are TGTGCCAGCAGCTCGGGACTGATGAACACCGGGGAGCTGTTTTTT.

The J gene is TRBJ2-5, the V gene TRBV7-2; TRBD2 agrees at 12 bases. J was trimmed by 9 bases and V by 1 base; bases with no gene match: 9. From germline, CDR1 is SGHTA and CDR2 FQGNSA. There are 16 residues in the CDR3. The CDR3 nucleotides read TGTGCCAGCAGCTTAGACTGGGCGGCTAGCGGGGGGGCCCAGTACTTC. Amino acid sequence: CASSLDWAASGGAQYF.

In this sample, this clone turned up once. This chain uses TRBV10-2 with TRBJ2-4, with a possible D match to TRBD1 (6 bases). V lost 5 bases and J 7 bases, leaving 12 bases between the germline ends. Looked up from germline, CDR1 is WSHSY and CDR2 is SAAADI. The CDR3 length is 13 residues. The chain's CDR3 is CASSTGNMNIQYF. The DNA of the CDR3 is TGCGCCAGCAGTACAGGGAATATGAACATTCAGTACTTC.

The chain employs TRBV19 and TRBJ1-5; D remains unclear. The V end was cut by 5 bases, the J end by 0 bases, with 20 bases between. CDR1 LNHDA and CDR2 SQIVND come from the germline V gene (reference sequence). This CDR3 comprises 18 residues. CDR3 loop: CASSPPGLQSYSNQPQHF. DNA of the CDR3: TGTGCCAGTAGTCCCCCCGGGTTACAGAGCTATAGCAATCAGCCCCAGCATTTT. Full variable domain (remainder filled in from reference TRBV19 and TRBJ1-5): DGGITQSPKYLFRKEGQNVTLSCEQNLNHDAMYWYRQDPGQGLRLIYYSQIVNDFQKGDIAEGYSVSREKKESFPLTVTSAQKNPTAFYLCASSPPGLQSYSNQPQHFGDGTRLSIL.

The chain links TRBV7-6 to TRBJ2-7, with 11 positions matching TRBD1. The germline V gene encodes CDR1 SGHVS and CDR2 FNYEAQ. The ends lost 4 bases at V and 3 bases at J; junction bases unmatched: 17. The CDR3 is 19 amino acids. DNA for the CDR3: TGTGCCAGCAGCTGGGGGGACAGGGGGACCTCCTTACCGATCTACGAGCAGTACTTC. It specifies CASSWGDRGTSLPIYEQYF.

The chain employs TRBV10-3 and TRBJ2-1; 10 bases fit TRBD2. V trimming: 7 bases; J trimming: 5 bases; junction bases outside the gene matches: 8. This CDR3 is 15 amino acids long. Germline loops: CDR1 ENHRY, CDR2 SYGVKD. CDR3 residues: CAITGAGGFHNEQFF. CDR3 in DNA: TGTGCCATCACAGGAGCGGGAGGGTTCCACAATGAGCAGTTCTTC.

The rearrangement joins TRBV7-2 to TRBJ2-3; 10 nucleotides agree with TRBD2. Germline CDR1 is SGHTA and CDR2 is FQGNSA. Trimming removed 8 bases from V and 4 bases from J; junction bases left unmatched: 9. The CDR3 is made up of 15 amino acids. The DNA of the CDR3 is TGTGCCAGCGGTCGAAGCGGGGGGGGCGCAGATACGCAGTATTTT. As protein: CASGRSGGGADTQYF.

The chain uses TRBV29-1 and TRBJ2-5; 9 positions agree with TRBD1. The CDR3 is 12 amino acids. From germline, CDR1 is SQVTM and CDR2 ANQGSEA. V lost 5 bases and J lost 4; bases outside the gene matches: 2. The DNA for the CDR3 is TGCAGCGTTACGGACAGGGGAGAGACCCAGTACTTC. It yields the protein CSVTDRGETQYF.

The chain combines TRBV7-2 with TRBJ2-3, with 13 bases identical to TRBD2. The germline gives CDR1 SGHTA, CDR2 FQGNSA. V shed 4 bases, J shed 5 bases, and the junction held 6 bases outside the gene matches. The CDR3 sequence is 16 residues long. This CDR3 reads CASSSGTSGVGDTQYF. As DNA, the CDR3 is TGTGCCAGCAGCTCTGGGACTAGCGGGGTCGGAGATACGCAGTATTTT.

The chain uses TRBV5-6 and TRBJ1-5; no firm D call. Germline CDR1 SGHDT, CDR2 YYEEEE. This CDR3 is built from 15 residues. The germline V and J ends were trimmed by 0 bases and 2 bases, with 9 bases remaining between them. Here the CDR3 reads CASSLGKTGNQPQHF. The CDR3 nucleotides are TGTGCCAGCAGCTTGGGTAAGACGGGCAATCAGCCCCAGCATTTT.

CDR3 residues: CASRDRVVGELFF. CDR3 DNA sequence: TGTGCCAGTAGGGACAGGGTGGTCGGGGAGCTGTTTTTT. The V call is TRBV19, the J call TRBJ2-2, with TRBD1 identical over 8 bases. CDR1 LNHDA and CDR2 SQIVND come from the germline V gene (reference sequence). The CDR3 sequence is 13 residues long. The ends lost 6 bases at V and 7 bases at J; junction bases unmatched: 4. Full variable domain (missing parts from reference TRBV19 and TRBJ2-2): DGGITQSPKYLFRKEGQNVTLSCEQNLNHDAMYWYRQDPGQGLRLIYYSQIVNDFQKGDIAEGYSVSREKKESFPLTVTSAQKNPTAFYLCASRDRVVGELFFGEGSRLTVL.

This clone occurred once. The rearrangement uses TRBV5-4 and TRBJ2-5, with 9 bases identical to TRBD2. V lost 4 bases, J lost 2 bases, and 3 bases stayed unmatched. The germline CDR1 and CDR2 sequences are SGHNT and YYREEE (reference sequence). The CDR3 runs 14 residues. CDR3 amino acids: CASSASGAQETQYF. In DNA form, the CDR3 reads TGTGCCAGCAGCGCTAGCGGGGCACAAGAGACCCAGTACTTC. The full variable domain, completed using reference TRBV5-4 and TRBJ2-5, is ETGVTQSPTHLIKTRGQQVTLRCSSQSGHNTVSWYQQALGQGPQFIFQYYREEENGRGNFPPRFSGLQFPNYSSELNVNALELDDSALYLCASSASGAQETQYFGPGTRLLVL.